This is a list of T cell receptor beta chains from one sample in a study of blood T cell repertoires in COVID-19. Using immunoSEQ multiplex PCR, the repertoire was profiled, and TCRdb retains in-frame clones only, with some absent. The sample shows some 250,000 clones, 86% of them seen only once. The specimen sequenced was peripheral blood. These receptors all stem from a woman aged 30 to 39 who had recovered from COVID-19. The CDR3 runs from the conserved cysteine through the conserved F or W. Fields, in order: J gene, V gene, clone size, D gene, CDR3 DNA, CDR3 protein. D genes are given only for firm matches. Not every row has a clone size; where given, it reads once, few, many or a size class.

j_call: TRBJ1-2; v_call: TRBV6-5; clone_size: -; d_call: TRBD1; cdr3_nt: TGTGCCAGCAGTTTTATCCCGGGACAGGGTAGCTACACCTTC; cdr3_aa: CASSFIPGQGSYTF
j_call: TRBJ1-2; v_call: TRBV7-9; clone_size: -; d_call: -; cdr3_nt: TGTGCCAGCAGCTTTTGGGAAACAGGCACCCTCTATGGCTACACCTTC; cdr3_aa: CASSFWETGTLYGYTF
j_call: TRBJ2-5; v_call: TRBV7-6; clone_size: -; d_call: -; cdr3_nt: TGTGCCAGCAGCCCCTCGACCGCCCTAGCGGAGACCCAGTACTTC; cdr3_aa: CASSPSTALAETQYF
j_call: TRBJ1-3; v_call: TRBV6-1; clone_size: few; d_call: -; cdr3_nt: TGTGCCAGCAGTGACCCGACCAGACAGTTTGGCTCTGGAAACACCATATATTTT; cdr3_aa: CASSDPTRQFGSGNTIYF
j_call: TRBJ2-5; v_call: TRBV5-1; clone_size: -; d_call: -; cdr3_nt: TGCGCCAGCAGTCGGAGGGGGCCGCAAGAGACCCAGTACTTC; cdr3_aa: CASSRRGPQETQYF
j_call: TRBJ2-7; v_call: TRBV2; clone_size: -; d_call: -; cdr3_nt: TGTGCCAGCAGTCGCTTGGGAGCGGGCAGCTCCTACGAGCAGTACTTC; cdr3_aa: CASSRLGAGSSYEQYF
j_call: TRBJ2-5; v_call: TRBV11-2; clone_size: -; d_call: -; cdr3_nt: TGTGCCAGCAGCCCCCGGTTGGAAGAGACCCAGTACTTC; cdr3_aa: CASSPRLEETQYF
j_call: TRBJ1-2; v_call: TRBV7-9; clone_size: -; d_call: TRBD1; cdr3_nt: TGTGCCAGCAGCTCACCCCCCACGAATACAGGGGAGGGCTACACCTTC; cdr3_aa: CASSSPPTNTGEGYTF
j_call: TRBJ2-7; v_call: TRBV2; clone_size: -; d_call: -; cdr3_nt: TGTGCCAGCAGTTTACAGGTAGTGGCCTACGAGCAGTACTTC; cdr3_aa: CASSLQVVAYEQYF
j_call: TRBJ2-7; v_call: TRBV6-1; clone_size: -; d_call: TRBD2; cdr3_nt: TGTGCCAGCAGTGATCCTTCTAGCGGGGGGGTCTACGAGCAGTACTTC; cdr3_aa: CASSDPSSGGVYEQYF
j_call: TRBJ1-1; v_call: TRBV5-5; clone_size: -; d_call: TRBD1; cdr3_nt: TGTGCCAGCCAGGGGGGATTGGGGAACACTGAAGCTTTCTTT; cdr3_aa: CASQGGLGNTEAFF
j_call: TRBJ1-2; v_call: TRBV5-6; clone_size: -; d_call: -; cdr3_nt: TGTGCCAGCAGCTCAGGGTATCTTGCTTTCACCTTC; cdr3_aa: CASSSGYLAFTF
j_call: TRBJ1-1; v_call: TRBV3-1/TRBV3-2; clone_size: -; d_call: -; cdr3_nt: TGTGCCAGCAGCCAAGATCACGGGAACACTGAAGCTTTCTTT; cdr3_aa: CASSQDHGNTEAFF
j_call: TRBJ1-2; v_call: TRBV19; clone_size: -; d_call: -; cdr3_nt: TGTGCCAGTAGTATAGATTTACCCCCGGCAGGGAAAGATGGCTACACCTTC; cdr3_aa: CASSIDLPPAGKDGYTF
j_call: TRBJ2-7; v_call: TRBV7-9; clone_size: -; d_call: -; cdr3_nt: TGTGCCACTCAGGGAACCTCGGGTGAGCAGTACTTC; cdr3_aa: CATQGTSGEQYF
j_call: TRBJ2-7; v_call: TRBV25-1; clone_size: -; d_call: TRBD1; cdr3_nt: TGTGCCAGCAGTGAGTCCGGGACAGGCGCCTACGAGCAGTACTTC; cdr3_aa: CASSESGTGAYEQYF
j_call: TRBJ2-4; v_call: TRBV7-9; clone_size: -; d_call: TRBD1; cdr3_nt: TGTGCCAGCAGCACCCGGACAGGGGACAAAAACATTCAGTACTTC; cdr3_aa: CASSTRTGDKNIQYF
j_call: TRBJ2-2; v_call: TRBV5-1; clone_size: -; d_call: TRBD2; cdr3_nt: TGCGCAAGCGGGACATTCGAACTAGCGGGGGAAGTCGGAAGGGTCCCGGGGGAGCTGTTTTTT; cdr3_aa: CASGTFELAGEVGRVPGELFF
j_call: TRBJ2-3; v_call: TRBV9; clone_size: -; d_call: TRBD2; cdr3_nt: TGTGCCAGCAGCGTCCGACTAGCGGGAAGCACAGATACGCAGTATTTT; cdr3_aa: CASSVRLAGSTDTQYF
j_call: TRBJ1-4; v_call: TRBV12-3/TRBV12-4; clone_size: -; d_call: -; cdr3_nt: TGTGCCAGCAGCACGACAGGACTACTGTTTTTT; cdr3_aa: CASSTTGLLFF
j_call: TRBJ1-2; v_call: TRBV5-6; clone_size: -; d_call: -; cdr3_nt: TGTGCCAGCAGCTTGTCCGGGATTGCCTATGGCTACACCTTC; cdr3_aa: CASSLSGIAYGYTF
j_call: TRBJ2-3; v_call: TRBV30; clone_size: -; d_call: TRBD1; cdr3_nt: TGTGCCTGGAGAGTAGACAGGGGAAGTGATACGCAGTATTTT; cdr3_aa: CAWRVDRGSDTQYF
j_call: TRBJ2-7; v_call: TRBV12-3/TRBV12-4; clone_size: -; d_call: -; cdr3_nt: TGTGCCAGCAGCATGCGAAGCTACGAGCAGTACTTC; cdr3_aa: CASSMRSYEQYF
j_call: TRBJ2-7; v_call: TRBV11-2; clone_size: -; d_call: -; cdr3_nt: TGTGCCAGCAGCTTAAGTACAGGATCCTACGAGCAGTACTTC; cdr3_aa: CASSLSTGSYEQYF
j_call: TRBJ1-1; v_call: TRBV13; clone_size: -; d_call: TRBD1; cdr3_nt: TGTGCCAGCAGCACCACAGGGGGCCTGAACACTGAAGCTTTCTTT; cdr3_aa: CASSTTGGLNTEAFF